The present T cell receptor (beta chain) was sequenced within a study of regulatory T cells in long-lasting Graves disease. In the study overall: Persistent Graves' disease meant over 5 years of antithyroid drugs with positive TSH receptor antibodies. Findings and caveats of the study: What was studied was peripheral blood only, and not thyroid tissue. Persistent patients had a count of shared public clonotypes (about 2,700) that exceeded that of new patients (around 1,000).

Remarks on this clonotype: Its antigen is not known.

In building TCR beta libraries, iRepertoire HTBI primers were used together with Arm-PCR of CDR3 regions. MiXCR, applied by TCRdb to the multiplex PCR reads, yields one record per CDR3 protein. The sample records about 660,000 distinct CDR3 sequences, 30% being singletons. There are 15 residues in the CDR3. Germline V gives CDR1 SGHRS, CDR2 YFSETQ. Trimming cost V 3 bases and J 3 bases, with 15 bases left between them. Indicated time point: persistent/refractory GD, antithyroid drugs over 5 years with positive TRAb. Making the TCR library involved RNA that had been extracted from PBMCs. The collection involved drawing approximately 9 milliliters of peripheral blood into EDTA tubes.

V gene TRBV5-1 combines with J gene TRBJ2-5; D may be TRBD1 (5 bases). The TCR was taken from a female donor with Graves disease. The specimen comprised peripheral blood mononuclear cells (PBMCs), sampled when the disease was refractory, from a patient treated with antithyroid drugs. CDR3 protein: CASSWTDTLKETQYF. CDR3 coding DNA: TGCGCCAGCAGCTGGACGGACACTTTAAAAGAGACCCAGTACTTC.